This T cell receptor (beta chain) was sequenced in a study of blood T cell repertoires in COVID-19. The CDR3 has 14 amino acids. With 5 bases removed from V and 0 bases from J, the gap between germline ends came to 7 bases. Germline CDR1 and CDR2: SGHAT and FQNNGV. Repertoires were generated with immunoSEQ multiplex PCR, while TCRdb's copy carries only in-frame clones and drops some. The table records some 200,000 clones, about 86% of them present only once. The count of this clone is one. The chain recombines TRBV11-2 with TRBJ1-4; D unclear. Specimen: PBMCs or T cells enriched from blood (not recorded which). The TCR sequence derives from a woman aged 50 to 65 with acute COVID-19. The CDR3 DNA sequence: TGTGCCAGCAGCCCTACCCCAACTAATGAAAAACTGTTTTTT. It is translated as CASSPTPTNEKLFF.